This T cell receptor (beta chain) was sequenced in a study of OX40 agonist ivuxolimab in advanced cancers. At the level of the study: Three dose-escalation patients had partial responses: one with hepatocellular carcinoma and two with cutaneous melanoma.

With respect to this clone: The antigen remains undetermined.

Regarding the study as a whole: The average count of expanded clones was higher among CD8+ T cells than among CD4+. At 0.1 to 3.0 mg/kg and by week 6, clonal expansion occurred in CD4+ and CD8+ blood T cells.

From germline, CDR1 is MDHEN and CDR2 SYDVKM. Between the trimmed V and J ends, which lost 2 bases and 5 bases, there was a span of 7 bases. This CDR3 has 13 amino acids. Clones were read by immunoSEQ multiplex PCR, and TCRdb kept only the in-frame ones, dropping some. The sample yields tens of thousands of clones, about 85% seen once. The rearrangement links TRBV28 to TRBJ2-1; D is uncertain. The source is an adult with an advanced solid tumor such as melanoma, head and neck, liver or kidney cancer. The sequences come from CD4+ or CD8+ T cells sorted from blood, collected in a trial of the OX40 agonist ivuxolimab. The CDR3 region is CASSLDPNNEQFF. In DNA, the CDR3 is TGTGCCAGCAGTTTAGATCCCAACAATGAGCAGTTCTTC.